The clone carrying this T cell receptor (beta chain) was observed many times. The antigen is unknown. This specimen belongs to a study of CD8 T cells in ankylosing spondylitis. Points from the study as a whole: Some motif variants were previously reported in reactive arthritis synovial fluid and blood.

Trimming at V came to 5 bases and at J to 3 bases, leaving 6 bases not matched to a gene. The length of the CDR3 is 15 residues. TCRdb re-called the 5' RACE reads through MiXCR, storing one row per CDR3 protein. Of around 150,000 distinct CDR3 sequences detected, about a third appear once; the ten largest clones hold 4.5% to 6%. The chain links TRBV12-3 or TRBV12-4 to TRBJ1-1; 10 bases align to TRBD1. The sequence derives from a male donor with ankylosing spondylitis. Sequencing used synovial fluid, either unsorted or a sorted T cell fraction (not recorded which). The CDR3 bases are TGTGCCAGCAGTCTCCGACAGGGGGCGGACACTGAAGCTTTCTTT. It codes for CASSLRQGADTEAFF.